This T cell receptor beta chain was obtained from a study of blood T cell repertoires in COVID-19. Everyone who took part was 18 to 89 years old, and they came from about two dozen US areas. Researchers sorted participants into cohorts using their self-reported clinical history. Before being deemed recovered, Cohort 3 donors had two negative PCRs, clearance, or symptom resolution. J was trimmed by 1 base and V by 6 bases; bases with no gene match: 2. Germline CDR1 SQVTM, CDR2 ANQGSEA. The CDR3 has 12 residues. Source study methods: Amplification of reference gene primers provided the estimated nucleated cell counts. TCRdb's copy holds only in-frame clones and misses some; the assay was immunoSEQ multiplex PCR. The V and J calls and the clone size are those of that table, but D and trimming were determined from the DNA. The sample includes a few hundred thousand clones, approximately 88% seen only once; the top ten take 8.5% to 10%.

A note on this clone: At the DNA level, this CDR3 is encoded by other sequences in the same sample as well.

The TCR was taken from a woman under 30 who had recovered from COVID-19. The sequenced sample consisted of PBMCs or T cells enriched from blood (not recorded which). The V gene is TRBV29-1, the J gene TRBJ1-1; TRBD1 matches 7 bases. The CDR3 is CSVGTANTEAFF. In DNA form, the CDR3 reads TGCAGCGTCGGGACAGCGAACACTGAAGCTTTCTTT.